The T cell receptor (beta chain) under discussion was sequenced for a study of cytomegalovirus exposure and HLA in healthy donors. Overall study context: The use of the same platform for the approximately 130 validation repertoires and the roughly 730 first-cohort repertoires was reported by a later analysis. Notes on the study in general: Researchers catalogued 150 or so TCR beta chains as cytomegalovirus-associated.

Losses at the gene ends were 5 bases for V and 7 bases for J; bases not matched to a gene: 8. Germline V gives CDR1 ENHRY, CDR2 SYGVKD. This CDR3 contains 15 residues. The assay was immunoSEQ multiplex PCR, and TCRdb's table has in-frame clones only and misses some. The table shows over 100,000 clones, with roughly 95% occurring only once. Remarks on this clone: Its antigen is currently unknown.

Sequences were obtained from PBMCs. The source of this sequence is a woman aged 18-29 years in good health and CMV-seronegative. J is TRBJ1-6 and V is TRBV10-3; 7 bases align to TRBD1. The DNA for the CDR3 is TGTGCCATCAGTCCCACAGGGGCCCTAAATTCACCCCTCCACTTT. This gives the protein CAISPTGALNSPLHF.